The next 9 T cell receptor beta chains were all read from a single sample in a study of OX40 agonist ivuxolimab in advanced cancers. Using immunoSEQ multiplex PCR, the repertoire was profiled, and TCRdb retains in-frame clones only, with some absent. The sample shows tens of thousands of clones, approximately 89% of them seen only once. The source material was CD4+ or CD8+ T cells sorted from blood, sampled in a trial of the OX40 agonist ivuxolimab. The receptors here all came from an adult with an advanced solid tumor such as melanoma, head and neck, liver or kidney cancer.

The V gene is TRBV7-2, the J gene TRBJ2-2; TRBD2 aligns across 7 bases. CDR3 size: 16 residues. V shed 0 bases, J shed 3 bases, and the junction held 4 bases outside the gene matches. Germline V gives CDR1 SGHTA, CDR2 FQGNSA. The CDR3 DNA follows: TGTGCCAGCAGCTTAGCAGGGACTATCTACACCGGGGAGCTGTTTTTT. Amino acids: CASSLAGTIYTGELFF.

A remark on this clone: Additional DNA sequences in this sample encode the identical CDR3. The chain uses TRBV11-2 and TRBJ1-5, with 8 bases fitting TRBD1. V lost 1 base, J lost 4 bases, and 3 bases stayed unmatched. There are 15 residues in the CDR3. Germline-derived CDR1 and CDR2 are SGHAT and FQNNGV. This CDR3 reads CASSLGQGANQPQHF. The CDR3 nucleotides are TGTGCCAGCAGCTTAGGGCAGGGGGCGAATCAGCCCCAGCATTTT.

As DNA, the CDR3 is TGCAGCGGAGCCCACGGGACTAGTGCTTATTCCGAGCAGTACTTC. Translating it yields CSGAHGTSAYSEQYF. The V and J genes are TRBV29-1 and TRBJ2-7; 8 positions match TRBD2. CDR1 and CDR2 from the germline V gene are SQVTM and ANQGSEA. Trimming at V came to 7 bases and at J to 6 bases, leaving 17 bases not matched to a gene. This CDR3 spans 15 amino acids.

V gene TRBV7-2 combines with J gene TRBJ2-1; D call uncertain. With 2 bases removed from V and 2 bases from J, the gap between germline ends came to 7 bases. Germline V gene lookup returns CDR1 SGHTA and CDR2 FQGNSA. The CDR3 covers 14 residues. The CDR3, as DNA: TGTGCCAGCAGCTTATCCGCTACCTACAATGAGCAGTTCTTC. Its protein is CASSLSATYNEQFF.

This sequence joins TRBV28 and TRBJ1-5; D not resolved. This CDR3 contains 12 residues. Germline loops: CDR1 MDHEN, CDR2 SYDVKM. Trimming pared 8 bases from V and 2 bases from J, leaving 7 bases between. CDR3 nucleotide sequence: TGTGCCAGCGGCCTGGGCAATCAGCCCCAGCATTTT. It yields the protein CASGLGNQPQHF.

This clone was seen just once. This sequence joins TRBV2 and TRBJ2-7, with D possibly TRBD1 on 6 matching bases. Per germline, CDR1 SNHLY and CDR2 FYNNEI. The germline V and J ends were trimmed by 2 bases and 7 bases, with 18 bases remaining between them. This CDR3 is built from 15 residues. The chain's CDR3 is CASSELMGALGEQYF. The CDR3 coding sequence is TGTGCCAGCAGTGAACTGATGGGGGCCCTGGGTGAGCAGTACTTC.

The J gene is TRBJ1-4, the V gene TRBV11-2, with a tentative D call TRBD1 (6 bases). Trimming pared 6 bases from V and 6 bases from J, leaving 11 bases between. CDR1 is SGHAT, CDR2 FQNNGV, per germline. This CDR3 region has 13 residues. Here the CDR3 reads CASRNRVYEKLFF. In nucleotides, the CDR3 is TGTGCCAGCAGAAACAGGGTTTATGAAAAACTGTTTTTT.

The V gene is TRBV19, the J gene TRBJ1-5; possible D gene TRBD1, 5 bases. The CDR3 spans 16 residues. Germline V gene lookup returns CDR1 LNHDA and CDR2 SQIVND (reference sequence). V was shortened by 4 bases and J by 0 bases, with 13 bases between the two germline ends. CDR3 amino acids: CASSRGRPNSNQPQHF. DNA of the CDR3: TGTGCCAGTAGTAGGGGACGGCCCAATAGCAATCAGCCCCAGCATTTT.

The chain joins TRBV19 to TRBJ2-1; TRBD1 agrees at 9 bases. V gave up 10 bases and J gave up 8 bases; unmatched junction bases: 9. The CDR3 is 13 amino acids. Germline loops: CDR1 LNHDA, CDR2 SQIVND (reference sequence). CDR3 sequence: CATKGTGWDEQFF. The CDR3 nucleotides are TGTGCCACCAAGGGGACAGGGTGGGATGAGCAGTTCTTC. Filled out from reference TRBV19 and TRBJ2-1, the complete variable domain reads DGGITQSPKYLFRKEGQNVTLSCEQNLNHDAMYWYRQDPGQGLRLIYYSQIVNDFQKGDIAEGYSVSREKKESFPLTVTSAQKNPTAFYLCATKGTGWDEQFFGPGTRLTVL.